What follows are 25 T cell receptor beta chains derived from one specimen sequenced in a study of blood T cell repertoires in COVID-19. Sequencing used immunoSEQ multiplex PCR; TCRdb keeps in-frame clones, though not all of them. The data hold approximately 110,000 clones, with 70% to 90% observed a single time. Input material: peripheral blood. The receptors here all came from a human donor in a cohort sampled during active COVID-19.

This chain joins TRBV12-3 or TRBV12-4 and TRBJ1-2; D ambiguous. Trimming took off 5 bases at V and 5 bases at J, with 12 bases between the two ends. There are 13 residues in the CDR3. The CDR3 coding sequence is TGTGCCAGCAGTAACTACCGCTTGTATGGCTACACCTTC. Its protein product is CASSNYRLYGYTF.

On this clone: Additional DNA sequences in this sample encode the identical CDR3. V gene TRBV5-1 combines with J gene TRBJ2-7, with 12 bases that match TRBD2. CDR3 length equals 15 residues. The J segment lost 2 bases and the V segment lost 4 bases, leaving 4 bases of the junction unmatched. The V gene's germline CDR1 is SGHRS and CDR2 YFSETQ. Here the CDR3 reads CASSLGLAGAYEQYF. DNA for the CDR3: TGCGCCAGCAGCCTGGGACTAGCGGGCGCCTACGAGCAGTACTTC.

The chain combines TRBV6-2 or TRBV6-3 with TRBJ1-2, with 10 bases aligning to TRBD1. The junction had 3 bases not matched to a gene; V was cut back by 4 bases and J by 7 bases. CDR1 and CDR2 (germline): MNHEY, SVGEGT. The CDR3 has 13 amino acids. CDR3 sequence reads: CASSSRQGAGYTF. In nucleotides, the CDR3 is TGTGCCAGCAGTTCCCGACAGGGGGCTGGCTACACCTTC.

The rearrangement uses TRBV7-8 and TRBJ1-5; a weak D match, TRBD1 (6 bases). CDR1 is SGHVS, CDR2 FQNEAQ, per germline. CDR3 length: 14 amino acids. Trimming removed 0 bases at V and 5 bases at J, with 8 bases between. CDR3 sequence: CASSLAGGDQPQHF. DNA of the CDR3: TGTGCCAGCAGCTTAGCAGGGGGAGATCAGCCCCAGCATTTT.

The V call is TRBV14, the J call TRBJ2-7; weak D call: TRBD2 (5 bases). Germline-derived CDR1 and CDR2 are SGHDN and FVKESK. The CDR3 is 13 amino acids. Trimming took off 4 bases at V and 3 bases at J, with 10 bases between the two ends. The chain's CDR3 is CASSPGFDYEQYF. CDR3 nucleotide sequence: TGTGCCAGCAGCCCGGGATTTGACTACGAGCAGTACTTC.

J is TRBJ2-7 and V is TRBV28, with 8 bases fitting TRBD1. The CDR3 has 15 residues. Germline CDR1 is MDHEN and CDR2 is SYDVKM. With V trimmed by 7 bases and J by 2 bases, 10 bases remained unmatched. CDR3 region: CASTSGQGVTYEQYF. Here the CDR3 DNA reads TGTGCCAGCACAAGTGGACAGGGAGTTACCTACGAGCAGTACTTC.

J is TRBJ2-7 and V is TRBV3-1 (or the pseudogene TRBV3-2), with D perhaps matching TRBD1 (8 bases). Germline CDR1 is LGHDT and CDR2 is YNNKEL (reference sequence). Trimming removed 3 bases from V and 7 bases from J, with 16 bases in between. The CDR3 is made up of 14 amino acids. As DNA, the CDR3 is TGTGCCAGCAGCCACTCCACAGGGGGGGAGGAGCAGTACTTC. This codes for CASSHSTGGEEQYF.

V gene TRBV19 combines with J gene TRBJ1-6; D gene ambiguous. Germline CDR1 reads LNHDA; CDR2 reads SQIVND (reference sequence). With 4 bases removed from V and 11 bases from J, the gap between germline ends came to 9 bases. This CDR3 has 12 residues. CDR3 loop: CASSRRTTPLHF. Here the CDR3 DNA reads TGTGCCAGTAGTAGGAGGACGACACCCCTCCACTTT.

CDR3 nucleotides: TGTGCCAGCAGCGCCTACTCCTCGTGGGAGTACAATGAGCAGTTCTTC. It codes for CASSAYSSWEYNEQFF. This chain uses TRBV5-4 with TRBJ2-1, with D possibly matching TRBD2 (5 bases). This CDR3 is built from 16 residues. Trimming cost V 4 bases and J 4 bases, with 18 bases left between them. Germline loops: CDR1 SGHNT, CDR2 YYREEE (reference sequence).

V usage is TRBV28 and J usage is TRBJ2-2; 7 positions match TRBD2. CDR1 and CDR2 (germline): MDHEN, SYDVKM. This CDR3 is 16 amino acids long. V was clipped by 7 bases and J by 6 bases; unmatched bases: 14. The CDR3 region is CASTIPGLSPPGELFF. The CDR3 DNA reads TGTGCCAGCACAATACCGGGACTATCCCCCCCCGGGGAGCTGTTTTTT.

V gene TRBV2 combines with J gene TRBJ1-2, with no clear D. Germline values: CDR1 SNHLY, CDR2 FYNNEI. CDR3 length equals 12 residues. V was cut by 6 bases and J by 4 bases, with 9 bases left in between. DNA of the CDR3: TGTGCCAGCAGCCCAGGCGTCTATGGCTACACCTTC. Protein sequence: CASSPGVYGYTF.

The rearrangement joins TRBV4-3 to TRBJ2-7, with TRBD1 identical over 7 bases. The CDR3 totals 14 residues. The trim removed 3 bases at V and 7 bases at J, leaving 9 bases unmatched. Germline loops: CDR1 LGHNA, CDR2 YSLEER. Written as DNA, the CDR3 is TGCGCCAGCAGCCATACAGGGGCCAATCGAGAGCAGTACTTC. Translated, it gives CASSHTGANREQYF.

The genes are TRBV7-2 and TRBJ2-2; D perhaps matches TRBD2 (5 bases). The CDR3 consists of 15 residues. Between the trimmed V and J ends, which lost 7 bases and 8 bases, there was a span of 20 bases. Germline CDR1 is SGHTA and CDR2 is FQGNSA. The CDR3 bases are TGTGCCAGCAACTGGGTCGGGAACAATGGAGGGGAGCTGTTTTTT. It encodes CASNWVGNNGGELFF.

This sequence joins TRBV6-2 or TRBV6-3 and TRBJ2-6, with D possibly matching TRBD1 (6 bases). V lost 2 bases and J lost 2, with 19 bases in between. The germline gives CDR1 MNHEY, CDR2 SVGEGT. The CDR3 length is 19 residues. The CDR3 protein is CASSYNRDIGDTGANVLTF. For the CDR3, the DNA is TGTGCCAGCAGTTACAACCGGGACATTGGGGACACTGGGGCCAACGTCCTGACTTTC.

This chain joins TRBV27 and TRBJ2-7; D is perhaps TRBD2 (5 bases). Trimming took 5 bases from V and 2 from J, leaving 16 bases between them. Germline V gene data show CDR1 as MNHEY and CDR2 as SMNVEV (reference sequence). The CDR3 loop spans 15 amino acids. The CDR3 sequence: CASSPSPAAPYEQYF. The CDR3 region has the DNA TGTGCCAGCAGTCCCTCCCCAGCGGCCCCCTACGAGCAGTACTTC.

This clone was observed a handful of times. The chain links TRBV18 to TRBJ2-7, with TRBD2 as a possible D gene (6 bases). The CDR3 runs to 15 residues. V was pared by 0 bases and J by 6 bases, with 15 bases between. Germline CDR1 and CDR2: KGHSH and LQKENI. CDR3 loop: CASSPPGLGGSEQYF. The CDR3 DNA reads TGTGCCAGCTCACCACCGGGACTTGGTGGATCCGAGCAGTACTTC. Variable domain in full (rest from reference TRBV18 and TRBJ2-7): NAGVMQNPRHLVRRRGQEARLRCSPMKGHSHVYWYRQLPEEGLKFMVYLQKENIIDESGMPKERFSAEFPKEGPSILRIQQVVRGDSAAYFCASSPPGLGGSEQYFGPGTRLTVT.

This sequence joins TRBV7-2 and TRBJ2-7, with 11 bases that match TRBD2. The V gene end was trimmed by 2 bases and the J gene end by 3 bases; junction bases not matched to a gene: 15. Germline-derived CDR1 and CDR2 are SGHTA and FQGNSA. The CDR3 contains 19 residues. CDR3: CASSLLSSGGPTRFYEQYF. CDR3 nucleotides: TGTGCCAGCAGCTTATTATCTAGCGGGGGGCCAACCCGATTCTACGAGCAGTACTTC.

The rearrangement uses TRBV12-3 or TRBV12-4 and TRBJ2-7; D is possibly TRBD1 (6 bases). This CDR3 contains 12 residues. V shed 6 bases and J shed 3 bases, with 9 bases lying between them. CDR3 protein: CASSTDSYEQYF. The CDR3 region has the DNA TGTGCCAGCAGCACGGACAGCTACGAGCAGTACTTC.

The V gene is TRBV10-3, the J gene TRBJ2-7; D is undetermined. Germline-derived CDR1 and CDR2 are ENHRY and SYGVKD. CDR3 length: 11 residues. Trimming cost V 9 bases and J 4 bases, with 10 bases left between them. The CDR3 DNA follows: TGTGCCATTAGTACACCTTACGAGCAGTACTTC. It encodes CAISTPYEQYF.

The chain uses TRBV20-1 and TRBJ1-5; D is uncertain. Deletions cut 3 bases from V and 3 bases from J, with 15 bases between. The CDR3 totals 15 residues. The germline CDR1 and CDR2 sequences are DFQATT and SNEGSKA (reference sequence). CDR3 protein: CSASTSPGSNQPQHF. The CDR3 nucleotides read TGCAGTGCTAGTACGTCGCCAGGCTCCAATCAGCCCCAGCATTTT.

The rearrangement uses TRBV6-5 and TRBJ1-2, with D possibly being TRBD1 (5 bases). Deletions cut 8 bases from V and 4 bases from J, with 17 bases between. CDR1 and CDR2 from the germline V gene are MNHEY and SVGAGI. The CDR3 loop spans 14 amino acids. Here the CDR3 reads CASSPLTELYGYTF. CDR3 nucleotide sequence: TGTGCCAGCTCGCCTTTGACAGAGCTCTATGGCTACACCTTC.

The chain is built from TRBV5-6 and TRBJ1-1; 7 bases are shared with TRBD1. Trimming removed 4 bases from V and 7 bases from J; junction bases left unmatched: 13. CDR1 is SGHDT and CDR2 is YYEEEE in the germline V gene. This CDR3 spans 15 amino acids. This CDR3 reads CASSTGQAGWGEAFF. The CDR3, as DNA: TGTGCCAGCAGCACCGGACAGGCGGGATGGGGTGAAGCTTTCTTT.

The rearrangement joins TRBV5-1 to TRBJ2-5; 12 nucleotides align to TRBD2. Germline CDR1 is SGHRS and CDR2 is YFSETQ. V trimming: 2 bases; J trimming: 2 bases; junction bases outside the gene matches: 4. The CDR3 totals 16 residues. CDR3 region: CASSLRTSGVQETQYF. CDR3 coding DNA: TGCGCCAGCAGCTTACGGACTAGCGGGGTTCAAGAGACCCAGTACTTC.

V is TRBV7-9 and J is TRBJ2-7, with D unresolved. This CDR3 region has 12 residues. Trimming took 5 bases from V and 3 from J, leaving 8 bases between them. Germline CDR1 reads SEHNR; CDR2 reads FQNEAQ (reference sequence). CDR3 in amino acids: CASSLTNYEQYF. In nucleotides, the CDR3 is TGTGCCAGCAGCCTGACAAACTACGAGCAGTACTTC.

The chain joins TRBV28 to TRBJ2-6; D is ambiguous. Trimming stripped 0 bases from V and 0 bases from J, with 9 bases between. CDR3 length equals 17 residues. Germline V gene sequence: CDR1 MDHEN, CDR2 SYDVKM. DNA for the CDR3: TGTGCCAGCAGTTTATGGGGCAGCAGCTCTGGGGCCAACGTCCTGACTTTC. Its protein is CASSLWGSSSGANVLTF. Combining the CDR3 with reference TRBV28 and TRBJ2-6 gives the whole variable domain DVKVTQSSRYLVKRTGEKVFLECVQDMDHENMFWYRQDPGLGLRLIYFSYDVKMKEKGDIPEGYSVSREKKERFSLILESASTNQTSMYLCASSLWGSSSGANVLTFGAGSRLTVL.